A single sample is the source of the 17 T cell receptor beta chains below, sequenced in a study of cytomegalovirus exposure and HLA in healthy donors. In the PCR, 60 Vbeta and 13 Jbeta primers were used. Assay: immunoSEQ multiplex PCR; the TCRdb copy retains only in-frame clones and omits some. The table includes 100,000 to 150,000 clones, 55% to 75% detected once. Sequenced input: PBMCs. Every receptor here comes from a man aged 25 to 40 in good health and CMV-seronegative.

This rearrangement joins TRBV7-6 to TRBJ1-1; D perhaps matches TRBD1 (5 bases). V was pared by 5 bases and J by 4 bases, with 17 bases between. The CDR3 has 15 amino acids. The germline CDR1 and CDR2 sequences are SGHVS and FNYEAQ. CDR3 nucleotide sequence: TGTGCCAGCAGCCCAACCGGGCAGGGTGGCACTGAAGCTTTCTTT. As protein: CASSPTGQGGTEAFF.

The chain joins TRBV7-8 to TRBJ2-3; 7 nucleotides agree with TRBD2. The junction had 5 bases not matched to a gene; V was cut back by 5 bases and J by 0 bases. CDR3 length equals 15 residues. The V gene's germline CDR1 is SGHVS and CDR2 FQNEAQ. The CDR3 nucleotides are TGTGCCAGCAGCCTCGGGACTATTAGCACAGATACGCAGTATTTT. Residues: CASSLGTISTDTQYF.

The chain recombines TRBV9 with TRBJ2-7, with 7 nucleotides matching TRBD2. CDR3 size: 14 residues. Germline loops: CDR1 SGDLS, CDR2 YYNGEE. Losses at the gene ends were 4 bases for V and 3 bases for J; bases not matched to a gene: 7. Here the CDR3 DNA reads TGTGCCAGCAGCCCCGGGACTACAAGCTACGAGCAGTACTTC. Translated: CASSPGTTSYEQYF.

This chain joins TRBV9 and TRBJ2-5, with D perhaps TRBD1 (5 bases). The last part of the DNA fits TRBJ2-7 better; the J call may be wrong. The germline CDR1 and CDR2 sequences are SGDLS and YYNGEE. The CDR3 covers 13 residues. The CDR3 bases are TGTGCCAGCAGCTATACAGGTTCCTACGAGCAGTACTTC. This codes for CASSYTGSYEQYF.

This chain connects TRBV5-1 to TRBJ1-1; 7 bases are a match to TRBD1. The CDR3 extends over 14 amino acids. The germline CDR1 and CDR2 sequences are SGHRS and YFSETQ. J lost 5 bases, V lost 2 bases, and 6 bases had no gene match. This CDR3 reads CASSFARGRTEAFF. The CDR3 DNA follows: TGCGCCAGCAGCTTCGCCAGGGGGAGGACTGAAGCTTTCTTT.

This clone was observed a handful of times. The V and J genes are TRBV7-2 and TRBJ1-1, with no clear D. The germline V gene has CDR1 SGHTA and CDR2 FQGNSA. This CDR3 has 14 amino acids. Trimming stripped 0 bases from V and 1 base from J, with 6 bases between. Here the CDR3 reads CASSLAATNTEAFF. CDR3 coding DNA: TGTGCCAGCAGCTTAGCGGCCACGAACACTGAAGCTTTCTTT.

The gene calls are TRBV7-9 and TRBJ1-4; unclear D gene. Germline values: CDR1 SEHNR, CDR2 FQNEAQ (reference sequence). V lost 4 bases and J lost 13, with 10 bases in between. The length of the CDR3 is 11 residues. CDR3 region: CASSWEIILFF. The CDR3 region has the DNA TGTGCCAGCAGCTGGGAGATTATACTGTTTTTT.

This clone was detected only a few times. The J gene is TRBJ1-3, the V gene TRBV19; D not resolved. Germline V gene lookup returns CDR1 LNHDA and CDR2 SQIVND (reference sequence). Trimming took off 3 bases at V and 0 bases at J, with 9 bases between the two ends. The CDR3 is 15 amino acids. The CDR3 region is CASSISGPSGNTIYF. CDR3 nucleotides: TGTGCCAGTAGTATTAGCGGACCCTCTGGAAACACCATATATTTT.

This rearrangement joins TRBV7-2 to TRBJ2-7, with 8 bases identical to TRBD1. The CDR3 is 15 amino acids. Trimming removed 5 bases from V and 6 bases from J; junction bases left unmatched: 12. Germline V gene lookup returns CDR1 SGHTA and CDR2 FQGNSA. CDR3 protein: CASSRAGTGPSEQYF. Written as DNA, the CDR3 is TGTGCCAGCAGCCGGGCCGGGACAGGTCCCTCCGAGCAGTACTTC. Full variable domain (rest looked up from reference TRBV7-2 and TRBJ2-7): GAGVSQSPSNKVTEKGKDVELRCDPISGHTALYWYRQSLGQGLEFLIYFQGNSAPDKSGLPSDRFSAERTGGSVSTLTIQRTQQEDSAVYLCASSRAGTGPSEQYFGPGTRLTVT.

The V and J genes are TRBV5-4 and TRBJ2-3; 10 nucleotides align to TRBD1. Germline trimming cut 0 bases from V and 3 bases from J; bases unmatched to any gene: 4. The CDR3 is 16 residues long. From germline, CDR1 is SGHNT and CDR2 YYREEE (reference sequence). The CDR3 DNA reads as TGTGCCAGCAGCTTGGGACAGGGGGCGCAGACAGATACGCAGTATTTT. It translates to CASSLGQGAQTDTQYF. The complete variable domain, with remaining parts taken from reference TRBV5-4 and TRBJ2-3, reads ETGVTQSPTHLIKTRGQQVTLRCSSQSGHNTVSWYQQALGQGPQFIFQYYREEENGRGNFPPRFSGLQFPNYSSELNVNALELDDSALYLCASSLGQGAQTDTQYFGPGTRLTVL.

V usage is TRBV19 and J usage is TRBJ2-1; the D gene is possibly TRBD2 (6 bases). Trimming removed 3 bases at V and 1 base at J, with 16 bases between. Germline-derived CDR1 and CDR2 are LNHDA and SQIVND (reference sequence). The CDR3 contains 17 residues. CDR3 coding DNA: TGTGCCAGTAGTATCCTTAGCGGAGACTTTTCCTACAATGAGCAGTTCTTC. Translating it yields CASSILSGDFSYNEQFF.

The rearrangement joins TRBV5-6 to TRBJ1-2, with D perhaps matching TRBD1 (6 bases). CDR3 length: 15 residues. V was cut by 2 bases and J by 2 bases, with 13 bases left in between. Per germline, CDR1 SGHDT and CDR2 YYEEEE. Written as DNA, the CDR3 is TGTGCCAGCAGCTTTTACAGGGATATGAACTATGGCTACACCTTC. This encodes CASSFYRDMNYGYTF.

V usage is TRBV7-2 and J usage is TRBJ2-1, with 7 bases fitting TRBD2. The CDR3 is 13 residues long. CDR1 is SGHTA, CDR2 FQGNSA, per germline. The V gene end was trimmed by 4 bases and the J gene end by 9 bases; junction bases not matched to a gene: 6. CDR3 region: CASSYGTNFEQFF. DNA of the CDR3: TGTGCCAGCAGCTACGGGACTAATTTTGAGCAGTTCTTC. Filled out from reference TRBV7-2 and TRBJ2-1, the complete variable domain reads GAGVSQSPSNKVTEKGKDVELRCDPISGHTALYWYRQSLGQGLEFLIYFQGNSAPDKSGLPSDRFSAERTGGSVSTLTIQRTQQEDSAVYLCASSYGTNFEQFFGPGTRLTVL.

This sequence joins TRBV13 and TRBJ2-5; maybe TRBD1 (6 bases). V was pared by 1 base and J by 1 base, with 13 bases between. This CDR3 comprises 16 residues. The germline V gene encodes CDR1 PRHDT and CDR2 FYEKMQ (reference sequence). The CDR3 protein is CASSLVRGTAQETQYF. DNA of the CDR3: TGTGCCAGCAGCTTAGTTAGGGGGACCGCCCAAGAGACCCAGTACTTC.

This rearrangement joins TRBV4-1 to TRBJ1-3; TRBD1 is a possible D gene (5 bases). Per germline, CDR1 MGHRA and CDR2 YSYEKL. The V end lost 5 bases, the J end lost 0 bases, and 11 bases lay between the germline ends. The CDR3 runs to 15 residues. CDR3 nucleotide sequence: TGCGCCAGCAGCGCAAACAGGCCCTCTGGAAACACCATATATTTT. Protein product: CASSANRPSGNTIYF.

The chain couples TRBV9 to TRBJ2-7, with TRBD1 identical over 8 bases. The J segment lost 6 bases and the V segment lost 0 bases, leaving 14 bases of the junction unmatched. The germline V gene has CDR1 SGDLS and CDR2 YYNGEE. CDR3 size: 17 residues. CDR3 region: CASSVGLGQGLPGEQYF. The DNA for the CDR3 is TGTGCCAGCAGCGTAGGCCTCGGACAGGGTCTTCCGGGCGAGCAGTACTTC.

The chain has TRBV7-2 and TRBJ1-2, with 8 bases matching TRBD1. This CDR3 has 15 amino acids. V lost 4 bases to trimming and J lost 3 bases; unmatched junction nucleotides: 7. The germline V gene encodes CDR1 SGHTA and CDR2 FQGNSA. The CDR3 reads CASSSRTGMDYGYTF. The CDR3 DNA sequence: TGTGCCAGCAGCTCACGGACAGGGATGGACTATGGCTACACCTTC.